Listed here are 27 T cell receptor beta chains from one sample, sequenced in a study of T-cell reconstitution after alpha-beta-depleted transplantation in children (dated by TCRdb to the mid-2010s). The sample's treatment or condition label, decoded: allogeneic hematopoietic cell transplantation with graft depleted of TCRalphabeta T cells and CD19 B cells. The library was obtained by PCR. Sequencing took place on an Illumina HiSeq 2500. TCR libraries were prepared with molecular barcoding, using unique molecular identifiers to normalize TCRbeta repertoire quantification. TCRdb cleaned the public reads at Q25 with fastp, built clones with MiXCR and kept in-frame beta chains. Rows are unified per CDR3 protein, each entry keeping the most common DNA and genes. The sample records almost 600,000 distinct CDR3 sequences, 25% to 30% of which are singletons. Of the sample, approximately 39% falls within the top ten clones.

The sample in question was PBMCs, obtained before TCRalphabeta/CD19-depleted stem cell transplant. These receptors were taken from a boy younger than two with Wiskott-Aldrich syndrome, due to receive a stem cell transplant.

The V call is TRBV29-1, the J call TRBJ1-1; TRBD1 is a possible D gene (6 bases). V shed 7 bases and J shed 1 base, with 13 bases lying between them. CDR3 length: 13 residues. Germline V gives CDR1 SQVTM, CDR2 ANQGSEA. The DNA for the CDR3 is TGCAGCGGTGACAGGCTTTGGAACACTGAAGCTTTCTTT. Amino acid sequence: CSGDRLWNTEAFF.

This clonotype turned up a few times. The genes are TRBV20-1 and TRBJ2-7; no definite D call. V was clipped by 2 bases and J by 6 bases, with 8 bases between them. The germline gives CDR1 DFQATT, CDR2 SNEGSKA (reference sequence). The CDR3 has 11 residues. CDR3 bases: TGCAGTGCTAGATTCTTGGGCGAGCAGTACTTC. It codes for CSARFLGEQYF.

This clonotype was seen a handful of times. The chain joins TRBV27 to TRBJ2-3; 9 nucleotides align to TRBD1. Germline values: CDR1 MNHEY, CDR2 SMNVEV (reference sequence). CDR3 size: 14 residues. V was clipped by 5 bases and J by 5 bases; unmatched bases: 5. This chain's CDR3 is CASSPTGGKDTQYF. CDR3 bases: TGTGCCAGCAGTCCGACAGGGGGTAAAGATACGCAGTATTTT.

In its sample, this clonotype was seen a few times. The chain couples TRBV10-3 to TRBJ1-2; 7 bases fit TRBD1. The CDR3 spans 14 residues. V shed 7 bases, J shed 3 bases, and the junction held 8 bases outside the gene matches. Germline CDR1 reads ENHRY; CDR2 reads SYGVKD. CDR3 residues: CAITASGGDYGYTF. The CDR3 DNA reads as TGTGCCATCACGGCCTCAGGGGGTGACTATGGCTACACCTTC.

This clonotype has only a few counts. The J gene is TRBJ1-1, the V gene TRBV5-6; TRBD1 might be the D (6 bases). Trimming cost V 3 bases and J 3 bases, with 15 bases left between them. From germline, CDR1 is SGHDT and CDR2 YYEEEE. This CDR3 spans 15 amino acids. The CDR3 DNA is TGTGCCAGCAGCTCCCGGACGCAGGGGCACACTGAAGCTTTCTTT. Protein: CASSSRTQGHTEAFF. The whole variable domain, remainder taken from reference TRBV5-6 and TRBJ1-1, is DAGVTQSPTHLIKTRGQQVTLRCSPKSGHDTVSWYQQALGQGPQFIFQYYEEEERQRGNFPDRFSGHQFPNYSSELNVNALLLGDSALYLCASSSRTQGHTEAFFGQGTRLTVV.

A few counts support this clonotype. The chain uses TRBV20-1 and TRBJ1-2; no clear D. The V end was cut by 3 bases, the J end by 1 base, with 15 bases between. The CDR3 extends over 15 amino acids. The germline V gene encodes CDR1 DFQATT and CDR2 SNEGSKA (reference sequence). The CDR3 nucleotides are TGCAGTGCTAGTCCACGGATGAGGAGTAACTATGGCTACACCTTC. Translation gives CSASPRMRSNYGYTF.

This clonotype was seen more than once but under ten times. The V gene is TRBV29-1, the J gene TRBJ2-3; 10 bases match TRBD1. Unmatched junction bases numbered 16, after V lost 3 bases and J lost 4 bases. Germline values: CDR1 SQVTM, CDR2 ANQGSEA. The CDR3 is 18 residues long. The CDR3 DNA reads as TGCAGCGTTGACCCGGGACAGGGGAGCATAGTTCTCCCAGATACGCAGTATTTT. Translating it yields CSVDPGQGSIVLPDTQYF.

The V gene is TRBV5-1, the J gene TRBJ1-6; D gene ambiguous. The length of the CDR3 is 15 residues. The germline CDR1 and CDR2 sequences are SGHRS and YFSETQ. With 4 bases removed from V and 7 bases from J, the gap between germline ends came to 15 bases. CDR3 sequence: CASSERASKNSPLHF. CDR3 nucleotides: TGCGCCAGCAGCGAGAGAGCCTCCAAAAATTCACCCCTCCACTTT.

V usage is TRBV20-1 and J usage is TRBJ1-4; D is unresolved. Between the trimmed V and J ends, which lost 2 bases and 5 bases, there was a span of 6 bases. From germline, CDR1 is DFQATT and CDR2 SNEGSKA (reference sequence). The CDR3 runs 12 residues. CDR3 amino acids: CSARPKNEKLFF. The CDR3 DNA follows: TGCAGTGCTAGACCGAAGAATGAAAAACTGTTTTTT.

This chain connects TRBV5-1 to TRBJ2-4; unclear D gene. The germline gives CDR1 SGHRS, CDR2 YFSETQ. Trimming took off 0 bases at V and 6 bases at J, with 10 bases between the two ends. The CDR3 runs 14 residues. This CDR3 is CASSLGSVLNIQYF. CDR3 bases: TGCGCCAGCAGCTTGGGATCAGTTTTAAACATTCAGTACTTC. The full variable domain, its missing parts supplied by reference TRBV5-1 and TRBJ2-4, is KAGVTQTPRYLIKTRGQQVTLSCSPISGHRSVSWYQQTPGQGLQFLFEYFSETQRNKGNFPGRFSGRQFSNSRSEMNVSTLELGDSALYLCASSLGSVLNIQYFGAGTRLSVL.

The rearrangement joins TRBV7-3 to TRBJ2-1, with TRBD1 identical over 7 bases. After removal of 5 bases from V and 0 bases from J, the junction contained 16 bases not matched to a gene. Germline V gene data show CDR1 as SGHTA and CDR2 as FQGTGA. The CDR3 extends over 19 amino acids. The CDR3 reads CASSPRDSFGLSSYNEQFF. As DNA, the CDR3 is TGTGCCAGCAGCCCCCGGGACAGCTTTGGGCTTAGCTCCTACAATGAGCAGTTCTTC.

The chain carries TRBV10-3 and TRBJ2-2; D might be TRBD1 (6 bases). V shed 2 bases and J shed 1 base, with 8 bases lying between them. There are 15 residues in the CDR3. Germline lookup yields CDR1 ENHRY and CDR2 SYGVKD. CDR3 bases: TGTGCCATCAGTGAGCCGGGACAGAACACCGGGGAGCTGTTTTTT. It is translated as CAISEPGQNTGELFF.

This chain joins TRBV12-3 or TRBV12-4 and TRBJ1-5; the D is unclear. CDR3 length: 15 residues. With 7 bases removed from V and 0 bases from J, the gap between germline ends came to 13 bases. The CDR3 reads CASTPADFSNQPQHF. CDR3 in DNA: TGTGCCAGCACCCCTGCGGACTTTAGCAATCAGCCCCAGCATTTT.

This clonotype has just a few counts. The chain uses TRBV12-3 or TRBV12-4 and TRBJ1-2; D unresolved. The V end lost 3 bases, the J end lost 6 bases, and 11 bases lay between the germline ends. The CDR3 sequence is 13 residues long. The CDR3 spells CASSFGPGDGYTF. CDR3 in DNA: TGTGCCAGCAGTTTTGGCCCTGGGGATGGCTACACCTTC.

This clonotype has only a few counts. The rearrangement links TRBV29-1 to TRBJ2-5, with a weak D call TRBD1 (5 bases). CDR3 length: 15 residues. Germline lookup yields CDR1 SQVTM and CDR2 ANQGSEA. Trimming removed 0 bases at V and 7 bases at J, with 18 bases between. CDR3 in DNA: TGCAGCGTTGAAGATCCATGGGGCCCCTTCGGGACCCAGTACTTC. The encoded protein is CSVEDPWGPFGTQYF.

This clonotype was detected only a few times. This chain connects TRBV6-1 to TRBJ2-1; a possible D gene is TRBD2 (7 bases). The germline CDR1 and CDR2 sequences are MNHNS and SASEGT. The CDR3 has 17 residues. Trimming took 2 bases from V and 0 from J, leaving 14 bases between them. The CDR3 region has the DNA TGTGCCAGCAGTGAAAGGGGGGGGGCTAGCTCCTACAATGAGCAGTTCTTC. Protein: CASSERGGASSYNEQFF.

The V and J genes are TRBV5-1 and TRBJ2-3; unclear D gene. CDR3 length: 14 amino acids. The V end lost 4 bases, the J end lost 4 bases, and 13 bases lay between the germline ends. Germline V lookup: CDR1 SGHRS, CDR2 YFSETQ. CDR3 nucleotide sequence: TGCGCCAGCAGCCTAGACCGACGGGCAGATACGCAGTATTTT. It specifies CASSLDRRADTQYF.

The J gene is TRBJ2-5, the V gene TRBV20-1, with D perhaps TRBD1 (5 bases). Germline CDR1 reads DFQATT; CDR2 reads SNEGSKA (reference sequence). This CDR3 contains 13 residues. Trimming left V 3 bases short and J 0 bases short, with 8 bases between. The CDR3, as DNA: TGCAGTGCTAGTATACAGGACCAAGAGACCCAGTACTTC. Its protein is CSASIQDQETQYF.

The rearrangement uses TRBV24-1 and TRBJ2-7; 7 bases are a match to TRBD1. CDR3 length equals 16 residues. Germline lookup yields CDR1 KGHDR and CDR2 SFDVKD. J lost 5 bases, V lost 3 bases, and 12 bases had no gene match. CDR3 DNA sequence: TGTGCCACCAGTGATCTGATACAGGGGTTATATCACGAGCAGTACTTC. It codes for CATSDLIQGLYHEQYF.

This clonotype has just a few counts. V usage is TRBV5-1 and J usage is TRBJ1-2; 7 bases align to TRBD1. Looked up from germline, CDR1 is SGHRS and CDR2 is YFSETQ. The CDR3 totals 13 residues. The V gene end was trimmed by 3 bases and the J gene end by 6 bases; junction bases not matched to a gene: 5. The CDR3 is CASSSGQVDGYTF. The CDR3, as DNA: TGCGCCAGCAGCTCAGGACAGGTTGATGGCTACACCTTC. Based on the CDR3 plus reference TRBV5-1 and TRBJ1-2, the full variable domain is KAGVTQTPRYLIKTRGQQVTLSCSPISGHRSVSWYQQTPGQGLQFLFEYFSETQRNKGNFPGRFSGRQFSNSRSEMNVSTLELGDSALYLCASSSGQVDGYTFGSGTRLTVV.

The CDR3, as DNA: TGCAGTGCTAGTGGGACAGGGCCTAACGAGGAGCAGTACTTC. This translates into CSASGTGPNEEQYF. The chain recombines TRBV20-1 with TRBJ2-7; 9 positions match TRBD1. The length of the CDR3 is 14 residues. V trimming: 3 bases; J trimming: 7 bases; junction bases outside the gene matches: 10. Germline V gene sequence: CDR1 DFQATT, CDR2 SNEGSKA (reference sequence).

This clonotype was picked up a small number of times. The chain recombines TRBV9 with TRBJ2-5; D may be TRBD1 (6 bases). Germline-derived CDR1 and CDR2 are SGDLS and YYNGEE. The CDR3 length is 14 residues. The V end lost 0 bases, the J end lost 4 bases, and 10 bases lay between the germline ends. The CDR3 DNA sequence: TGTGCCAGCAGCGTAGAGACAGGCGGAGAGACCCAGTACTTC. It encodes CASSVETGGETQYF.

Written as DNA, the CDR3 is TGTGCCAGTAGTGCTTACCCAGGGGGCGCTAAAACCGGGGAGCTGTTTTTT. As protein: CASSAYPGGAKTGELFF. This rearrangement joins TRBV19 to TRBJ2-2; 8 bases are a match to TRBD1. Germline CDR1 reads LNHDA; CDR2 reads SQIVND (reference sequence). The junction had 13 bases not matched to a gene; V was cut back by 5 bases and J by 5 bases. The CDR3 sequence is 17 residues long. The full variable domain, in which reference TRBV19 and TRBJ2-2 provide the parts outside the CDR3, is DGGITQSPKYLFRKEGQNVTLSCEQNLNHDAMYWYRQDPGQGLRLIYYSQIVNDFQKGDIAEGYSVSREKKESFPLTVTSAQKNPTAFYLCASSAYPGGAKTGELFFGEGSRLTVL.

This clonotype has just a few counts. The chain is built from TRBV6-5 and TRBJ2-7, with 8 nucleotides matching TRBD1. With V trimmed by 0 bases and J by 2 bases, 6 bases remained unmatched. Germline V gene sequence: CDR1 MNHEY, CDR2 SVGAGI. CDR3 length equals 16 residues. The CDR3 protein is CASSYSSQGVPYEQYF. DNA for the CDR3: TGTGCCAGCAGTTACTCGTCACAGGGGGTCCCCTACGAGCAGTACTTC.

The sample holds a few counts of this clonotype. The chain is built from TRBV6-2 or TRBV6-3 and TRBJ2-7; D is unresolved. V lost 7 bases, J lost 3 bases, and 10 bases lay in between. Germline CDR1 and CDR2: MNHEY and SVGEGT. The CDR3 length is 12 residues. Written as DNA, the CDR3 is TGTGCCAGCACCCAAGGATACTACGAGCAGTACTTC. Its protein is CASTQGYYEQYF.

This chain uses TRBV24-1 with TRBJ2-7; D uncertain. Germline CDR1 reads KGHDR; CDR2 reads SFDVKD. The V gene lost 2 bases and the J gene lost 2 bases, with 9 bases spanning the gap. The CDR3 runs to 14 residues. The CDR3 DNA reads TGTGCCACCAGTGATTCTGGCAGACCCTACGAGCAGTACTTC. Translating gives CATSDSGRPYEQYF.

This clonotype was observed a handful of times. The chain combines TRBV5-1 with TRBJ1-1; 7 bases match TRBD1. Trimming cost V 0 bases and J 8 bases; bases outside gene matches: 10. CDR3 size: 15 residues. CDR1 is SGHRS and CDR2 is YFSETQ in the germline V gene. CDR3 sequence reads: CASSLVLGQELEAFF. CDR3 nucleotide sequence: TGCGCCAGCAGCTTGGTTCTTGGACAGGAGCTAGAAGCTTTCTTT. Complete variable domain (other parts from reference TRBV5-1 and TRBJ1-1): KAGVTQTPRYLIKTRGQQVTLSCSPISGHRSVSWYQQTPGQGLQFLFEYFSETQRNKGNFPGRFSGRQFSNSRSEMNVSTLELGDSALYLCASSLVLGQELEAFFGQGTRLTVV.